A single sample is the source of the 7 T cell receptor beta chains below, sequenced in a study of blood T cell repertoires in COVID-19. Profiled with immunoSEQ multiplex PCR; TCRdb holds only in-frame clones, not every one. The table includes over 150,000 clones, 84% detected once. Sequences were obtained from peripheral blood. Source of these receptors: a human donor in a cohort sampled during active COVID-19.

The chain carries TRBV25-1 and TRBJ2-5, with TRBD2 identical over 8 bases. The CDR3 has 15 amino acids. In germline, CDR1 is MGHDK, CDR2 SYGVNS. V was pared by 2 bases and J by 3 bases, with 5 bases of the junction left unmatched. CDR3 in DNA: TGTGCCAGCAGTGAAGGGACTAGTCGAGAAGAGACCCAGTACTTC. Translation gives CASSEGTSREETQYF.

This chain uses TRBV5-5 with TRBJ2-2; 7 positions agree with TRBD1. The V segment lost 5 bases and the J segment 1 base; nucleotides outside the gene matches: 5. CDR1 and CDR2 (germline): SGHKS, YYEKEE (reference sequence). There are 15 residues in the CDR3. The CDR3 coding sequence is TGTGCCAGCAGAACCGGGACAGAGAACACCGGGGAGCTGTTTTTT. It encodes CASRTGTENTGELFF.

The chain employs TRBV9 and TRBJ2-7; TRBD2 matches at 13 bases. Per germline, CDR1 SGDLS and CDR2 YYNGEE. Unmatched junction bases numbered 7, after V lost 4 bases and J lost 6 bases. This CDR3 contains 15 residues. The CDR3: CASSLGTSGTSEQYF. In DNA form, the CDR3 reads TGTGCCAGCAGCCTCGGGACTAGCGGGACCAGCGAGCAGTACTTC.

The CDR3 sequence: CAIRPGTLNSPLHF. As DNA, the CDR3 is TGTGCCATCAGACCCGGGACATTGAATTCACCCCTCCACTTT. The rearrangement joins TRBV10-3 to TRBJ1-6; maybe TRBD1 (6 bases). CDR3 length equals 14 residues. V gave up 6 bases and J gave up 7 bases, with 13 bases separating them. Germline loops: CDR1 ENHRY, CDR2 SYGVKD.

This clone was seen more than once but under ten times. This rearrangement joins TRBV2 to TRBJ2-1; D remains ambiguous. The V gene lost 5 bases and the J gene lost 7 bases, with 6 bases spanning the gap. The CDR3 length is 11 residues. Germline-derived CDR1 and CDR2 are SNHLY and FYNNEI. CDR3 sequence (DNA): TGTGCCAGCAGTTGGAGTAATGAGCAGTTCTTC. It translates to CASSWSNEQFF.

The J gene is TRBJ2-2, the V gene TRBV5-1, with D hard to call. Looked up from germline, CDR1 is SGHRS and CDR2 is YFSETQ. The V gene lost 0 bases and the J gene lost 6 bases, with 6 bases spanning the gap. The CDR3 is 13 amino acids. The CDR3 region has the DNA TGCGCCAGCAGCTTGGCAGTCTCCGGGGAGCTGTTTTTT. It is translated as CASSLAVSGELFF.

The chain couples TRBV19 to TRBJ2-7; D perhaps matches TRBD1 (6 bases). This CDR3 comprises 13 residues. Germline values: CDR1 LNHDA, CDR2 SQIVND (reference sequence). V gave up 5 bases and J gave up 7 bases, with 15 bases separating them. The CDR3 is CASSPLTGGEQYF. The CDR3 DNA reads as TGTGCCAGTAGTCCTTTGACAGGCGGAGAGCAGTACTTC. The variable domain in full, with the rest retrieved from reference TRBV19 and TRBJ2-7, is DGGITQSPKYLFRKEGQNVTLSCEQNLNHDAMYWYRQDPGQGLRLIYYSQIVNDFQKGDIAEGYSVSREKKESFPLTVTSAQKNPTAFYLCASSPLTGGEQYFGPGTRLTVT.